Following are 19 T cell receptor beta chains from one sample sequenced in a study of T cell clonotyping in hematopoietic cell transplantation. The table came from immunoSEQ multiplex PCR; TCRdb's copy has only in-frame clones and leaves some out. The sample has thousands of clones; about 79% are singletons. The sample in question was PBMCs, obtained 180 days after allogeneic stem cell transplant. The receptors come from a male patient between 40 and 49 years old who had an allogeneic stem cell transplant from a related donor, so the T cells may come from the graft donor. Some clones in this sample may be carry-over from other donors' samples.

This clone was counted a single time. V usage is TRBV5-6 and J usage is TRBJ1-2; 7 positions match TRBD1. Germline assignment: CDR1 SGHDT and CDR2 YYEEEE. The CDR3 consists of 15 residues. J was trimmed by 4 bases and V by 1 base; bases with no gene match: 7. CDR3 region: CASSLLSGGGYGYTF. The CDR3 nucleotides are TGTGCCAGCAGCTTGTTATCAGGGGGGGGCTATGGCTACACCTTC.

The CDR3 is CASSPLSGGSGELFF. CDR3 coding DNA: TGTGCCAGCAGTCCTCTCAGTGGCGGGTCCGGGGAGCTGTTTTTT. This chain links TRBV6-6 with TRBJ2-2; D is possibly TRBD2 (5 bases). V was shortened by 5 bases and J by 6 bases, with 16 bases between the two germline ends. Looked up from germline, CDR1 is MNHNY and CDR2 is SVGAGI (reference sequence). The CDR3 sequence is 15 residues long.

The V gene is TRBV28, the J gene TRBJ2-5; D is possibly TRBD1 (5 bases). Germline V gene lookup returns CDR1 MDHEN and CDR2 SYDVKM. The CDR3 loop spans 16 amino acids. Trimming cost V 6 bases and J 6 bases, with 23 bases left between them. CDR3 DNA: TGTGCCAGCAGCTCACGAGTGGCAGGGCGGACACAGACCCAGTACTTC. It specifies CASSSRVAGRTQTQYF.

V is TRBV7-9 and J is TRBJ1-4, with D tentatively TRBD1 (6 bases). The CDR3 covers 15 residues. The germline V and J ends were trimmed by 5 bases and 4 bases, with 14 bases remaining between them. CDR1 is SEHNR, CDR2 FQNEAQ, per germline (reference sequence). The CDR3 DNA sequence: TGTGCCAGCAGCCCGGGGGGGGGCGATAATGAAAAACTGTTTTTT. Protein: CASSPGGGDNEKLFF.

This sequence joins TRBV28 and TRBJ2-3, with TRBD2 matching 7 bases. CDR3 size: 15 residues. The germline V gene encodes CDR1 MDHEN and CDR2 SYDVKM. V lost 4 bases to trimming and J lost 0 bases; unmatched junction nucleotides: 4. CDR3 bases: TGTGCCAGCAGTTCGGGGGGAGACAGCACAGATACGCAGTATTTT. Its translation: CASSSGGDSTDTQYF.

The gene calls are TRBV28 and TRBJ2-7, with 7 positions matching TRBD1. V gave up 5 bases and J gave up 0 bases; unmatched junction bases: 10. CDR1 MDHEN and CDR2 SYDVKM come from the germline V gene. The CDR3 runs 16 residues. The CDR3 region has the DNA TGTGCCAGCAGTGGCCAAGACAGGGCAAACTCCTACGAGCAGTACTTC. It specifies CASSGQDRANSYEQYF.

The chain couples TRBV2 to TRBJ1-6, with D possibly being TRBD1 (6 bases). The CDR3 runs 17 residues. Germline lookup yields CDR1 SNHLY and CDR2 FYNNEI. Trimming shortened V by 0 bases and J by 9 bases, and 18 bases separated the two germline ends. The CDR3, as DNA: TGTGCCAGCAGTGAAGCATCCGGGGGGCGATTGGGTTCACCCCTCCACTTT. It encodes CASSEASGGRLGSPLHF. The entire variable domain, with the rest obtained from reference TRBV2 and TRBJ1-6, is as follows: EPEVTQTPSHQVTQMGQEVILRCVPISNHLYFYWYRQILGQKVEFLVSFYNNEISEKSEIFDDQFSVERPDGSNFTLKIRSTKLEDSAMYFCASSEASGGRLGSPLHFGNGTRLTVT.

This chain links TRBV4-3 with TRBJ2-3, with 12 bases that match TRBD2. V dropped 2 bases and J dropped 2; count of bases not matched to a gene: 14. CDR1 LGHNA and CDR2 YSLEER come from the germline V gene. The CDR3 covers 20 residues. CDR3 DNA sequence: TGCGCCAGCAGCCAACGTAGCCTAGCGGGGGGGCTGATTGCCACAGATACGCAGTATTTT. Protein product: CASSQRSLAGGLIATDTQYF.

V and J are TRBV4-3 and TRBJ1-1, with a weak D call TRBD1 (5 bases). Germline CDR1 and CDR2: LGHNA and YSLEER. This CDR3 is 13 amino acids long. V gave up 0 bases and J gave up 8 bases, with 10 bases separating them. CDR3 in amino acids: CASSQDLRTEAFF. The DNA for the CDR3 is TGCGCCAGCAGCCAAGATTTAAGGACAGAAGCTTTCTTT.

This chain links TRBV2 with TRBJ2-1; D call uncertain. Trimming pared 5 bases from V and 5 bases from J, leaving 4 bases between. The CDR3 sequence is 11 residues long. Per germline, CDR1 SNHLY and CDR2 FYNNEI. CDR3 in amino acids: CASSYDNEQFF. In DNA, the CDR3 is TGTGCCAGCAGTTACGACAATGAGCAGTTCTTC.

The genes are TRBV2 and TRBJ2-1; D gene unclear. The germline V and J ends were trimmed by 6 bases and 0 bases, with 12 bases remaining between them. Germline V gene data show CDR1 as SNHLY and CDR2 as FYNNEI. The CDR3 has 15 residues. The CDR3 sequence: CASSPTASSYNEQFF. The CDR3 DNA follows: TGTGCCAGCAGCCCTACGGCGAGCTCCTACAATGAGCAGTTCTTC.

The V call is TRBV14, the J call TRBJ2-7; D is unresolved. The germline V and J ends were trimmed by 4 bases and 2 bases, with 12 bases remaining between them. This CDR3 contains 14 residues. Germline V gene sequence: CDR1 SGHDN, CDR2 FVKESK. Here the CDR3 DNA reads TGTGCCAGCAGCCGTCCTGGTTTACCCTACGAGCAGTACTTC. Translating it yields CASSRPGLPYEQYF.

V gene TRBV5-1 combines with J gene TRBJ2-3; the D is unclear. Germline CDR1 SGHRS, CDR2 YFSETQ. CDR3 length: 13 amino acids. Trimming stripped 1 base from V and 4 bases from J, with 7 bases between. The CDR3 DNA reads as TGCGCCAGCAGCTTGAACCTTCCAGATACGCAGTATTTT. This codes for CASSLNLPDTQYF. The full variable domain, in which reference TRBV5-1 and TRBJ2-3 provide the parts outside the CDR3, is KAGVTQTPRYLIKTRGQQVTLSCSPISGHRSVSWYQQTPGQGLQFLFEYFSETQRNKGNFPGRFSGRQFSNSRSEMNVSTLELGDSALYLCASSLNLPDTQYFGPGTRLTVL.

J is TRBJ1-3 and V is TRBV10-2; D is unclear. Germline V gene lookup returns CDR1 WSHSY and CDR2 SAAADI. This CDR3 spans 12 amino acids. Trimming pared 7 bases from V and 3 bases from J, leaving 7 bases between. This CDR3 is CASISDGNTIYF. As DNA, the CDR3 is TGCGCCAGCATTTCTGATGGAAACACCATATATTTT.

The chain carries TRBV4-3 and TRBJ2-7, with D maybe TRBD2 (5 bases). The V end was cut by 2 bases, the J end by 5 bases, with 13 bases between. This CDR3 is built from 14 residues. Germline CDR1 LGHNA, CDR2 YSLEER. This CDR3 is CASSQTRAFHEQYF. For the CDR3, the DNA is TGCGCCAGCAGCCAAACGCGGGCCTTCCACGAGCAGTACTTC.

J is TRBJ2-7 and V is TRBV5-4, with D uncertain. The V end was cut by 3 bases, the J end by 0 bases, with 7 bases between. CDR3 length: 13 residues. Germline V gene data show CDR1 as SGHNT and CDR2 as YYREEE (reference sequence). DNA for the CDR3: TGTGCCAGCAGCTCTGGAACCTCCTACGAGCAGTACTTC. Its protein product is CASSSGTSYEQYF.

The CDR3 nucleotides are TGTGCCAGTAGAATAGGGCTTTCCAATCAGCCCCAGCATTTT. Translation gives CASRIGLSNQPQHF. The J gene is TRBJ1-5, the V gene TRBV2; no clear D. From germline, CDR1 is SNHLY and CDR2 FYNNEI. This CDR3 is 14 amino acids long. The V end lost 9 bases, the J end lost 3 bases, and 15 bases lay between the germline ends.

The CDR3 reads CASSFLAGGEPISYEQYF. As DNA, the CDR3 is TGTGCCAGCAGTTTCCTCGCCGGGGGGGAACCCATCTCCTACGAGCAGTACTTC. The gene calls are TRBV27 and TRBJ2-7; 8 bases match TRBD2. Germline CDR1 and CDR2: MNHEY and SMNVEV (reference sequence). The CDR3 spans 18 residues. After removal of 3 bases from V and 0 bases from J, the junction contained 13 bases not matched to a gene.

The chain has TRBV7-9 and TRBJ1-2, with TRBD1 as a possible D gene (5 bases). The CDR3 loop spans 14 amino acids. Germline assignment: CDR1 SEHNR and CDR2 FQNEAQ (reference sequence). V lost 4 bases and J 3 bases, leaving 12 bases between the germline ends. This CDR3 is CASSSSGADYGYTF. The CDR3 region has the DNA TGTGCCAGCAGCTCCTCTGGGGCCGACTATGGCTACACCTTC. Drawing the rest from reference TRBV7-9 and TRBJ1-2, the complete variable domain is DTGVSQNPRHKITKRGQNVTFRCDPISEHNRLYWYRQTLGQGPEFLTYFQNEAQLEKSRLLSDRFSAERPKGSFSTLEIQRTEQGDSAMYLCASSSSGADYGYTFGSGTRLTVV.